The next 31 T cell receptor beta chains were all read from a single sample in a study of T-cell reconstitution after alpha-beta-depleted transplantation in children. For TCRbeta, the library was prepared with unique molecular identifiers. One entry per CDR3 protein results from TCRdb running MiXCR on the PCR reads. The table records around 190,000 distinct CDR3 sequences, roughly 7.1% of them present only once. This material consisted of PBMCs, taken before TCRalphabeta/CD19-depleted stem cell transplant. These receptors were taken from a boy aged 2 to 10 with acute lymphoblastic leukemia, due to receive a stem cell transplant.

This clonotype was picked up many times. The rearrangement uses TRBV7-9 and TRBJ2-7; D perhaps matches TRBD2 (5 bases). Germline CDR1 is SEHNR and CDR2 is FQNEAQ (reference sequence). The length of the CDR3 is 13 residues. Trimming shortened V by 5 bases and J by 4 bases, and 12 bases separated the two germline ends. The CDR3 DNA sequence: TGTGCCAGCAGCCTAGAAGCGGAATACGAGCAGTACTTC. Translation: CASSLEAEYEQYF. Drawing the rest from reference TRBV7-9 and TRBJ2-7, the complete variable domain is DTGVSQNPRHKITKRGQNVTFRCDPISEHNRLYWYRQTLGQGPEFLTYFQNEAQLEKSRLLSDRFSAERPKGSFSTLEIQRTEQGDSAMYLCASSLEAEYEQYFGPGTRLTVT.

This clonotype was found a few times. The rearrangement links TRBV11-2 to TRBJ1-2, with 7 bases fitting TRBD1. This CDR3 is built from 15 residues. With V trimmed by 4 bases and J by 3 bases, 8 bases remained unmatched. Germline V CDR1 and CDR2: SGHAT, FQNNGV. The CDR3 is CASSSLTGEDYGYTF. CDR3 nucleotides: TGTGCCAGCAGCTCACTAACAGGGGAAGACTATGGCTACACCTTC.

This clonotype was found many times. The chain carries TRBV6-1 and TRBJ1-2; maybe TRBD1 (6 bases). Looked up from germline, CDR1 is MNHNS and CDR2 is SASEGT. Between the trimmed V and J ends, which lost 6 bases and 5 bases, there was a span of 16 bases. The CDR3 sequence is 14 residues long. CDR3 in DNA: TGTGCCAGCAGACGCGTACAGGGATGGTATGGCTACACCTTC. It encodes CASRRVQGWYGYTF.

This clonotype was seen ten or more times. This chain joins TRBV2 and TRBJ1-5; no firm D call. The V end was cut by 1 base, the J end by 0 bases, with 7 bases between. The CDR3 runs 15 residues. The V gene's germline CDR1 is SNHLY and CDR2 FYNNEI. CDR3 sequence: CASSEGRHSNQPQHF. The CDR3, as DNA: TGTGCCAGCAGTGAAGGCAGGCATAGCAATCAGCCCCAGCATTTT.

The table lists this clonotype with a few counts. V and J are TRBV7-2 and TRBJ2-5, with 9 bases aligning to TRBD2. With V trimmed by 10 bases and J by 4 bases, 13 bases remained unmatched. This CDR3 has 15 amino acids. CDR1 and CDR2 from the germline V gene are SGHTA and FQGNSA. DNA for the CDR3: TGTGCCACGCCCCCCGCGGGAGGGCCCTCAGAGACCCAGTACTTC. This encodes CATPPAGGPSETQYF.

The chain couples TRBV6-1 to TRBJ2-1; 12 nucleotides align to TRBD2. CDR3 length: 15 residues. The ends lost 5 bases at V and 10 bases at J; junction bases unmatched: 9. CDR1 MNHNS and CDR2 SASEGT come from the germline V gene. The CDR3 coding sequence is TGTGCCAGCAGTCAGGCTAGCGGGGGGGTAGGGGAGCAGTTCTTC. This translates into CASSQASGGVGEQFF.

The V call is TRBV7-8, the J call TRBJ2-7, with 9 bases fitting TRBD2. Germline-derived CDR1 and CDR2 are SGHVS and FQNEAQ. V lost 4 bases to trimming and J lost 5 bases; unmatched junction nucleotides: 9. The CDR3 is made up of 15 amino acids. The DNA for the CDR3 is TGTGCCAGCAGCTCCTATAGCGGGGGATCCAACGAGCAGTACTTC. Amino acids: CASSSYSGGSNEQYF.

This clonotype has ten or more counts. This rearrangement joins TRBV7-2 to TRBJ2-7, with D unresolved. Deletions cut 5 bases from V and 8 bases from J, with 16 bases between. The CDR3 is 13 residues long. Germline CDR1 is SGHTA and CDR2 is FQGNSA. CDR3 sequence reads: CASSPPGFGQQYF. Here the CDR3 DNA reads TGTGCCAGCAGCCCCCCCGGATTCGGGCAGCAGTACTTC.

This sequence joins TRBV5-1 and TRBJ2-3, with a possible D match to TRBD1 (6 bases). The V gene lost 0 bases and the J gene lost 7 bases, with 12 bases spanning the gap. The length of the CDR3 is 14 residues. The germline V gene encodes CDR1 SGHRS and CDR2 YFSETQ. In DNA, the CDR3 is TGCGCCAGCAGCTTGGATGTCGGACAGAATACGCAGTATTTT. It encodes CASSLDVGQNTQYF.

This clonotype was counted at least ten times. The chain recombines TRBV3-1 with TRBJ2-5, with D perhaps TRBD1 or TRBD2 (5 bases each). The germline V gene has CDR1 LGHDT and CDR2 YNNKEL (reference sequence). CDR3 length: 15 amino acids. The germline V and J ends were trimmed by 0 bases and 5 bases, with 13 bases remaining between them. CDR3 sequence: CASSQDLGTGETQYF. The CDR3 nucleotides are TGTGCCAGCAGCCAAGATTTGGGGACGGGGGAGACCCAGTACTTC.

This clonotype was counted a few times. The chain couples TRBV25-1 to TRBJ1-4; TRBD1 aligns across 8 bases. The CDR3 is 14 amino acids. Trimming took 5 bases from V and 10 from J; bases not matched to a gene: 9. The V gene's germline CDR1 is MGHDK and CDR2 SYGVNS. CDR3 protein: CASSTDREGGKLFF. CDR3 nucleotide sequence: TGTGCCAGCAGTACGGACAGGGAAGGGGGAAAACTGTTTTTT.

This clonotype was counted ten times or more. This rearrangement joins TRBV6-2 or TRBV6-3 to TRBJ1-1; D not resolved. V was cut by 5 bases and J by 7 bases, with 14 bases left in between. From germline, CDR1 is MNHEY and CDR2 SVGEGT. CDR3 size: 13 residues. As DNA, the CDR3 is TGTGCCAGCAGTAGGAACCTTAGGAGTGAAGCTTTCTTT. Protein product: CASSRNLRSEAFF.

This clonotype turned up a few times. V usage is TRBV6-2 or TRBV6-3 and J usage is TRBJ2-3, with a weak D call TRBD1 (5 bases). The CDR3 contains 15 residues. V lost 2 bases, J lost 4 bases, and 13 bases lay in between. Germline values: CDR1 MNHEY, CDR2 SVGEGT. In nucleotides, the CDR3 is TGTGCCAGCAGTTACGGCGCTTCAGGGCCAGATACGCAGTATTTT. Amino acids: CASSYGASGPDTQYF.

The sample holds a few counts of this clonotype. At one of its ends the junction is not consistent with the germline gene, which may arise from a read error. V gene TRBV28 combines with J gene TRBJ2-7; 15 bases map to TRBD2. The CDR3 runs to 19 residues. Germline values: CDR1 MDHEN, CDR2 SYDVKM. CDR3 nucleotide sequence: TGTGCCATCAGTCTCCCCGGGGGGACTAGCGGGGGGCTAACCTACGAGCAGTACTTC. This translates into CAISLPGGTSGGLTYEQYF.

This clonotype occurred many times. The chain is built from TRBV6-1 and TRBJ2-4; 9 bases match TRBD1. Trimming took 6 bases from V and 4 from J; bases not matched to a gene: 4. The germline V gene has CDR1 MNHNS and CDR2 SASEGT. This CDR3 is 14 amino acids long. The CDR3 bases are TGTGCCAGCAGGCCCGGGACAGGGAAAAACATTCAGTACTTC. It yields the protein CASRPGTGKNIQYF.

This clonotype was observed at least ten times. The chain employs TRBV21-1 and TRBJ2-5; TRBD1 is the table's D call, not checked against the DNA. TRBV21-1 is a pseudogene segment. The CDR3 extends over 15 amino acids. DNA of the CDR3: TGTGCCAGCATCCGACCCCTAGGACTCCAAGAGACCCAGTACTTC. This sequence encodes CASIRPLGLQETQYF.

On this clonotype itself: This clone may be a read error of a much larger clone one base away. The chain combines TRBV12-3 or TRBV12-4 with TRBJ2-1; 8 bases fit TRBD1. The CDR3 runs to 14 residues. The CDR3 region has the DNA TGTGCCAGCAGGGGGGACAGGCCCTACAATGAGCGGTTCTTC. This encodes CASRGDRPYNERFF.

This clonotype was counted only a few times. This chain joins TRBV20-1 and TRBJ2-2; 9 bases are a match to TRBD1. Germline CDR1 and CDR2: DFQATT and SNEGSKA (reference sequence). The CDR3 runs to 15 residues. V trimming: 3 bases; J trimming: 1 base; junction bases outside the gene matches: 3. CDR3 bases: TGCAGTGCTAGTGGGGACAGGGTGAACACCGGGGAGCTGTTTTTT. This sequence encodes CSASGDRVNTGELFF.

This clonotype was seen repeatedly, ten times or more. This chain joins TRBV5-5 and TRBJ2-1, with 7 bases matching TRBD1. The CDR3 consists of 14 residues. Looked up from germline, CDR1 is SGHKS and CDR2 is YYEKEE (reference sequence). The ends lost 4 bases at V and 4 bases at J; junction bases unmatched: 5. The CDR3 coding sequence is TGTGCCAGCAGCCCCCAGGGGGAATACAATGAGCAGTTCTTC. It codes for CASSPQGEYNEQFF.

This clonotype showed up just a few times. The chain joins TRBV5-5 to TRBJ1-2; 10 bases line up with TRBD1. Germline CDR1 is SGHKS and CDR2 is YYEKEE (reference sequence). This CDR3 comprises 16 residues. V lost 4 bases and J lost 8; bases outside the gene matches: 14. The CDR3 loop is CASSPGWRQGAGGYTF. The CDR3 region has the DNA TGTGCCAGCAGCCCCGGTTGGCGACAGGGGGCCGGGGGCTACACCTTC.

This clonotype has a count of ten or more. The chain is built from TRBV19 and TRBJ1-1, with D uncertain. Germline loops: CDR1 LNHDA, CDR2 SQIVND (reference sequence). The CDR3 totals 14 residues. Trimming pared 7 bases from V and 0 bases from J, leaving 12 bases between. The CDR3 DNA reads TGTGCCAGTAAGGTTCGGGGTATGAACACTGAAGCTTTCTTT. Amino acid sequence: CASKVRGMNTEAFF.

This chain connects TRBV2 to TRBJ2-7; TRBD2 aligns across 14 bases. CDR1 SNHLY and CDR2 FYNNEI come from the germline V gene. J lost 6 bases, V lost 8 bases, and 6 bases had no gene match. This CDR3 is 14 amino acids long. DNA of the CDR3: TGTGCCAGCCTAGGGACTAGCGGGAGTTTCGAGCAGTACTTC. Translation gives CASLGTSGSFEQYF.

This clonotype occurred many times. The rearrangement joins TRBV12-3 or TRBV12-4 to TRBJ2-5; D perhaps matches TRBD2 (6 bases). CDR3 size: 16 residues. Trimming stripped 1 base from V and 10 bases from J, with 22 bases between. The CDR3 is CASSLGLGSSGGDQYF. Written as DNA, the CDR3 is TGTGCCAGCAGTTTAGGCTTGGGCAGTTCCGGAGGGGACCAGTACTTC.

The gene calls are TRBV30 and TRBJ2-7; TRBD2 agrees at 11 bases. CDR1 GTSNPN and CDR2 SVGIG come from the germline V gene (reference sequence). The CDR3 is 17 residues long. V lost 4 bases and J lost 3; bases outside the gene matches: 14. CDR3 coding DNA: TGTGCCTGGACCGTGGTAACTAGCGGGAGTAATAGCTACGAGCAGTACTTC. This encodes CAWTVVTSGSNSYEQYF.

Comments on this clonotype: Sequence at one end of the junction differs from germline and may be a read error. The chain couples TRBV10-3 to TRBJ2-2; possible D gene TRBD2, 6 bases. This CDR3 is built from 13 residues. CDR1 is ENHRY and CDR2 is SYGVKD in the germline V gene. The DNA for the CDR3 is TGTGCCATCAGTTTTTGGGAGGCCGGGGAGCTGTCTTTT. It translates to CAISFWEAGELSF.

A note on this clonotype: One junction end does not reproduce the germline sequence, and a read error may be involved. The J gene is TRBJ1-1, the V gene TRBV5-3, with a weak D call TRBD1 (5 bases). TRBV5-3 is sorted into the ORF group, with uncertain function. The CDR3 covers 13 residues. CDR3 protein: CARSLGGHTEAFF. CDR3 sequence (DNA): TGTGCCAGGAGCTTGGGGGGTCACACTGAAGCTTTCTTT.

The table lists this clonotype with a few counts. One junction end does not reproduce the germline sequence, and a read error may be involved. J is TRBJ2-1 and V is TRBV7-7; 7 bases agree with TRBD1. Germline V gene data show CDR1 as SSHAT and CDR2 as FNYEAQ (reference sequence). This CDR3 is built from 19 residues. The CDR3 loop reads CASSLAVGTASGSYNEQFF. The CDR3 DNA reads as TGTGCTAGCAGCTTAGCTGTAGGGACAGCCTCGGGCTCCTACAATGAGCAGTTCTTC.

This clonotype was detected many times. CDR3 amino acids: CASTQKGAYGYTF. As DNA, the CDR3 is TGTGCCAGCACCCAGAAGGGGGCCTATGGCTACACCTTC. The rearrangement links TRBV9 to TRBJ1-2, with TRBD1 identical over 7 bases. The CDR3 length is 13 residues. J was trimmed by 4 bases and V by 6 bases; bases with no gene match: 6. Germline V gives CDR1 SGDLS, CDR2 YYNGEE.

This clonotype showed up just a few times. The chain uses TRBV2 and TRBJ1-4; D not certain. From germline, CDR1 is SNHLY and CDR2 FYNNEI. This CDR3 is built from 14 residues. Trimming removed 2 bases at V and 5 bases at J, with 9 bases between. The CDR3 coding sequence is TGTGCCAGCAGTGAACGGATGGGAAATGAAAAACTGTTTTTT. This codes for CASSERMGNEKLFF.

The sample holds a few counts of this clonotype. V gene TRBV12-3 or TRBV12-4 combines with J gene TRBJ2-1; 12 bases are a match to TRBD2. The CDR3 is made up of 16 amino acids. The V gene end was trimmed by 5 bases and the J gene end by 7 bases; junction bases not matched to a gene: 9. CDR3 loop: CASSPLAGGRGNEQFF. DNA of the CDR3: TGTGCCAGCAGTCCCCTAGCGGGAGGGCGGGGGAATGAGCAGTTCTTC.

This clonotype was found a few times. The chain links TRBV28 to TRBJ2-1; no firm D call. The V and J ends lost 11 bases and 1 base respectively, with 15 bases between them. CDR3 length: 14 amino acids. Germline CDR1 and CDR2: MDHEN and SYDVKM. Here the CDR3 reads CAATALGSYNEQFF. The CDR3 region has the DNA TGTGCCGCCACCGCGCTAGGTTCCTACAATGAGCAGTTCTTC.